Included here is one T cell receptor (beta chain) sequence, with context. Antigen: not known. This sample is drawn from a study of CD8 T cells in Susac syndrome. General study findings and limits: TCR sequencing and HLA analysis covered a relatively small number of individuals.

RNA amounts of roughly 0.45 to 1 ug underwent reverse transcription with random hexamers. With immunoSEQ multiplex PCR, TCR beta CDR3 was amplified across 54 Vbeta and 13 Jbeta. TCRdb ran MiXCR on the immunoSEQ multiplex PCR reads and lists one entry per CDR3 protein. The sample shows fewer than 350,000 distinct CDR3 sequences, almost 85% of them seen only once. The TCR was taken from a human donor with multiple sclerosis. Sequencing was performed on CD8+ T cells from PBMCs.

The CDR3 nucleotides read TGTGCCAGCAGTTTAACGGCAGGGGAATTAAATGAAAAACTGTTTTTT. It encodes CASSLTAGELNEKLFF. V is TRBV27 and J is TRBJ1-4, with D possibly matching TRBD1 (6 bases). V was trimmed by 2 bases and J by 5 bases, leaving 15 bases between them. The CDR3 length is 16 residues. Germline CDR1 is MNHEY and CDR2 is SMNVEV (reference sequence). The variable domain in full, completed from reference TRBV27 and TRBJ1-4, reads EAQVTQNPRYLITVTGKKLTVTCSQNMNHEYMSWYRQDPGLGLRQIYYSMNVEVTDKGDVPEGYKVSRKEKRNFPLILESPSPNQTSLYFCASSLTAGELNEKLFFGSGTQLSVL.